The TCR beta chain described here comes from a study of shared clonotypes between healthy human individuals. Study-wide results and caveats: With a handful of donors compared, around 4.7% of naive CD4 clonotypes were shared. Generation probabilities of non-shared clonotypes were lower (relative to those shared by all four donors). Larger estimated richness was generally seen in naive subsets than in memory subsets.

Terminally differentiated effector memory CD45RA+ cells were left out of the naive CD8 fraction, which was CD45RO-negative and positively selected for CCR7. Only Caucasian adults living in Nashville, Tennessee made up the donor group. Repertoires were generated with immunoSEQ multiplex PCR, while TCRdb's copy carries only in-frame clones and drops some. Found here are fewer than 1 million clones, roughly 96% of them singletons; the top ten hold less than 0.25%. The germline gives CDR1 LNHDA, CDR2 SQIVND (reference sequence). The V end was cut by 3 bases, the J end by 7 bases, with 16 bases between. The CDR3 runs to 15 residues. Worth noting for this clone: Its antigen is not identified.

V gene TRBV19 combines with J gene TRBJ2-1; TRBD1 might be the D (6 bases). This TCR was recovered from a man aged 30-40 years in good health. Material for sequencing was naive CD8+ T cells sorted from blood. CDR3 nucleotide sequence: TGTGCCAGTAGTATCTTCCCGGGGACAACGAATGAGCAGTTCTTC. It codes for CASSIFPGTTNEQFF.